The 7 T cell receptor beta chains below come from one sample, sequenced in a study of OX40 agonist ivuxolimab in advanced cancers. TCRdb keeps only in-frame clones here, not all; method: immunoSEQ multiplex PCR. The data hold 40,000 to 50,000 clones, with just under 90% observed a single time. The sample was CD4+ or CD8+ T cells sorted from blood, taken in a trial of the OX40 agonist ivuxolimab. Receptors were obtained from an adult with an advanced solid tumor such as melanoma, head and neck, liver or kidney cancer.

The chain combines TRBV5-6 with TRBJ1-2; TRBD1 matches at 7 bases. The CDR3 has 17 amino acids. CDR1 and CDR2 (germline): SGHDT, YYEEEE. Losses at the gene ends were 3 bases for V and 4 bases for J; bases not matched to a gene: 15. In DNA, the CDR3 is TGTGCCAGCAGCTCGGCCACCATCGACAGGGACCTCTATGGCTACACCTTC. This gives the protein CASSSATIDRDLYGYTF.

The chain employs TRBV30 and TRBJ1-1, with no clear D. CDR3 length: 14 amino acids. Germline values: CDR1 GTSNPN, CDR2 SVGIG (reference sequence). V lost 0 bases and J lost 6, with 14 bases in between. CDR3 nucleotide sequence: TGTGCCTGGAGTGTACTTGAGGGTTTCGCTGAAGCTTTCTTT. Translation gives CAWSVLEGFAEAFF.

The V call is TRBV2, the J call TRBJ2-5, with 8 nucleotides matching TRBD1. The length of the CDR3 is 15 residues. Germline loops: CDR1 SNHLY, CDR2 FYNNEI. Trimming took 6 bases from V and 5 from J; bases not matched to a gene: 11. The CDR3 nucleotides are TGTGCCAGCAGCCTCCTGACAGGGGTGGGGGAGACCCAGTACTTC. It codes for CASSLLTGVGETQYF.

The chain joins TRBV7-2 to TRBJ2-5; TRBD1 agrees at 8 bases. Trimming cost V 2 bases and J 5 bases; bases outside gene matches: 1. This CDR3 region has 13 residues. Germline CDR1 SGHTA, CDR2 FQGNSA. The CDR3 protein is CASSLYRGETQYF. CDR3 DNA: TGTGCCAGCAGCTTATACAGGGGGGAGACCCAGTACTTC.

This rearrangement joins TRBV19 to TRBJ1-1; D is ambiguous. The CDR3 consists of 12 residues. The germline gives CDR1 LNHDA, CDR2 SQIVND (reference sequence). Between the trimmed V and J ends, which lost 7 bases and 5 bases, there was a span of 11 bases. CDR3 region: CASTLVRTEAFF. The CDR3 region has the DNA TGTGCCAGTACCCTCGTGAGAACTGAAGCTTTCTTT.

The CDR3 spells CASSYNTGIYEQYF. The CDR3 DNA reads TGTGCCAGCAGTTATAATACCGGGATCTACGAGCAGTACTTC. The rearrangement joins TRBV6-5 to TRBJ2-7; D perhaps matches TRBD2 (5 bases). The V gene's germline CDR1 is MNHEY and CDR2 SVGAGI. Trimming cost V 3 bases and J 3 bases, with 12 bases left between them. The CDR3 totals 14 residues.

This chain links TRBV27 with TRBJ1-1; D may be TRBD1 (6 bases). The CDR3 is 14 residues long. Trimming stripped 7 bases from V and 2 bases from J, with 14 bases between. Germline CDR1 and CDR2: MNHEY and SMNVEV (reference sequence). The CDR3 region has the DNA TGTGCCAGCATTAAGGACAGACGCAACACTGAAGCTTTCTTT. It codes for CASIKDRRNTEAFF.